These T cell receptor beta chains were read from a single sample in a study of blood T cell repertoires in COVID-19. Some clones are missing from TCRdb's copy, which holds only in-frame ones; the method was immunoSEQ multiplex PCR. Among a few hundred thousand clones listed, more than 75% were seen once. The specimen was PBMCs or T cells enriched from blood (not recorded which). These receptors were obtained from a woman aged 18-35 years who had recovered from COVID-19. CDR3s include the opening cysteine and the closing phenylalanine or tryptophan. Each record gives: D gene, J gene, clone size, V gene, CDR3 DNA, CDR3 protein. A D gene is named only where the DNA matches it firmly. The listing skips clone size in some rows; elsewhere it reads once, few, many or a size class.

d_call: NA
j_call: TRBJ2-3
clone_size: NA
v_call: TRBV30
cdr3_nt: TGTGCCTGGAGTGTGGCGGTGGAAGATACGCAGTATTTT
cdr3_aa: CAWSVAVEDTQYF

d_call: TRBD1
j_call: TRBJ2-1
clone_size: once
v_call: TRBV7-9
cdr3_nt: TGTGCCAGCAGCTCCGGTGGACAGGGGCCCAATGAGCAGTTCTTC
cdr3_aa: CASSSGGQGPNEQFF

d_call: NA
j_call: TRBJ1-5
clone_size: NA
v_call: TRBV5-6
cdr3_nt: TGTGCCAGCAGCTTGGGTCAGGGTGAAGCCCAGCCCCAGCATTTT
cdr3_aa: CASSLGQGEAQPQHF

d_call: NA
j_call: TRBJ1-5
clone_size: NA
v_call: TRBV7-8
cdr3_nt: TGTGCCAGCAGCTTAAAGAGTTCCAATCAGCCCCAGCATTTT
cdr3_aa: CASSLKSSNQPQHF

d_call: NA
j_call: TRBJ1-2
clone_size: few
v_call: TRBV28
cdr3_nt: TGTGCCAGCAGTCCGGGGATTAACTATGGCTACACCTTC
cdr3_aa: CASSPGINYGYTF

d_call: TRBD1
j_call: TRBJ1-2
clone_size: NA
v_call: TRBV19
cdr3_nt: TGTGCCAGCGCCCTCTTCCCCGGGACAGGGGTCTATGGCTACACCTTC
cdr3_aa: CASALFPGTGVYGYTF

d_call: NA
j_call: TRBJ2-1
clone_size: NA
v_call: TRBV7-7
cdr3_nt: TGTGCTAGCAGCCCCCAGGGTGCGAACTACAATGAGCAGTTCTTC
cdr3_aa: CASSPQGANYNEQFF

d_call: NA
j_call: TRBJ1-2
clone_size: once
v_call: TRBV5-6
cdr3_nt: TGTGCCAGCAGCTTGGTTCGGGTGGAGGACTATGGCTACACCTTC
cdr3_aa: CASSLVRVEDYGYTF

d_call: NA
j_call: TRBJ2-1
clone_size: NA
v_call: TRBV7-2
cdr3_nt: TGTGCCAGCAGCTTAGTGGCAGGGCCGAATGAGCAGTTCTTC
cdr3_aa: CASSLVAGPNEQFF

d_call: TRBD1
j_call: TRBJ1-4
clone_size: NA
v_call: TRBV15
cdr3_nt: TGTGCCACCAGCAGAGATCAGGGGGGTAAAAAACTGTTTTTT
cdr3_aa: CATSRDQGGKKLFF

d_call: TRBD1
j_call: TRBJ1-5
clone_size: NA
v_call: TRBV28
cdr3_nt: TGTGCCAGCAGCACGCGACTACAGGGGAAAGGCCGGTTTTTTCAGCCCCAGCATTTT
cdr3_aa: CASSTRLQGKGRFFQPQHF

d_call: TRBD1
j_call: TRBJ1-5
clone_size: NA
v_call: TRBV19
cdr3_nt: TGTGCCAGTAGCCCTCTCCGGGACAGGGCTAGCAATCAGCCCCAGCATTTT
cdr3_aa: CASSPLRDRASNQPQHF

d_call: TRBD1
j_call: TRBJ1-1
clone_size: NA
v_call: TRBV7-6
cdr3_nt: TGTGCCAGCAGCTACGGACAGGGGGCCGGGGCTGAAGCTTTCTTT
cdr3_aa: CASSYGQGAGAEAFF

d_call: TRBD2
j_call: TRBJ2-7
clone_size: NA
v_call: TRBV9
cdr3_nt: TGTGCCAGCAGCCCCCACATAACTAGCGGGGTCGAGCAGTACTTC
cdr3_aa: CASSPHITSGVEQYF

d_call: TRBD1
j_call: TRBJ2-1
clone_size: NA
v_call: TRBV3-1/TRBV3-2
cdr3_nt: TGTGCCAGCAGCCAACCGATGAAGACAGGGTCCTACAATGAGCAGTTCTTC
cdr3_aa: CASSQPMKTGSYNEQFF

d_call: TRBD2
j_call: TRBJ2-5
clone_size: NA
v_call: TRBV7-3
cdr3_nt: TGTGCCAGCAGCTCGACGGGACTAGCGGGGACAGAGACCCAGTACTTC
cdr3_aa: CASSSTGLAGTETQYF

d_call: TRBD1
j_call: TRBJ2-7
clone_size: NA
v_call: TRBV19
cdr3_nt: TGTGCCAGTAGCAGCGTCGGGACAGGGTTCTACGAGCAGTACTTC
cdr3_aa: CASSSVGTGFYEQYF

d_call: NA
j_call: TRBJ2-7
clone_size: NA
v_call: TRBV30
cdr3_nt: TGTGCCTGGAGGCCCCCGGTCCCGGGGGACGAGCAGTACTTC
cdr3_aa: CAWRPPVPGDEQYF

d_call: NA
j_call: TRBJ2-3
clone_size: NA
v_call: TRBV7-9
cdr3_nt: TGTGCCAGCAGCTTAGCACAGGATACGCAGTATTTT
cdr3_aa: CASSLAQDTQYF

d_call: TRBD1
j_call: TRBJ1-2
clone_size: NA
v_call: TRBV6-5
cdr3_nt: TGTGCCAGCACCAGGGGGGATGGCTACACCTTC
cdr3_aa: CASTRGDGYTF

d_call: NA
j_call: TRBJ2-5
clone_size: NA
v_call: TRBV5-1
cdr3_nt: TGCGCCAGCAGCCTGGACTCCCTAGAGACCCAGTACTTC
cdr3_aa: CASSLDSLETQYF

d_call: TRBD1
j_call: TRBJ1-2
clone_size: NA
v_call: TRBV30
cdr3_nt: TGTGCCTGGAGTACCGGACAGGGGATTCAGGGCTACACCTTC
cdr3_aa: CAWSTGQGIQGYTF

d_call: TRBD1
j_call: TRBJ1-4
clone_size: NA
v_call: TRBV5-1
cdr3_nt: TGCGCCAGCAGTCGCCTGGGACAGGGGGCAGGGGCTAATGAAAAACTGTTTTTT
cdr3_aa: CASSRLGQGAGANEKLFF

d_call: NA
j_call: TRBJ1-5
clone_size: NA
v_call: TRBV3-1/TRBV3-2
cdr3_nt: TGTGCCAGCAGCCAAGAATATCTCGTGAGCAATCAGCCCCAGCATTTT
cdr3_aa: CASSQEYLVSNQPQHF

d_call: NA
j_call: TRBJ1-2
clone_size: NA
v_call: TRBV28
cdr3_nt: TGTGCCAGCAGTAGCCCGAACTATGGCTACACCTTC
cdr3_aa: CASSSPNYGYTF

d_call: NA
j_call: TRBJ2-3
clone_size: NA
v_call: TRBV30
cdr3_nt: TGTGCCTGGAGGTTAACAGATACGCAGTATTTT
cdr3_aa: CAWRLTDTQYF

d_call: NA
j_call: TRBJ1-2
clone_size: few
v_call: TRBV9
cdr3_nt: TGTGCCAGCAGCGTAGAAGACTTCTATGGCTACACCTTC
cdr3_aa: CASSVEDFYGYTF

d_call: TRBD1
j_call: TRBJ1-1
clone_size: NA
v_call: TRBV4-1
cdr3_nt: TGCGCCAGCAGCCGAAGAGAGGCAGGGGGCGCGTTTGGCGCTGAAGCTTTCTTT
cdr3_aa: CASSRREAGGAFGAEAFF

d_call: NA
j_call: TRBJ2-2
clone_size: NA
v_call: TRBV5-1
cdr3_nt: TGCGCCAGCAGTTCATGGCCCGGGGAGCTGTTTTTT
cdr3_aa: CASSSWPGELFF

d_call: NA
j_call: TRBJ2-7
clone_size: NA
v_call: TRBV3-1/TRBV3-2
cdr3_nt: TGTGCCAGCAGCCAAGAGTCAACAGCTACCTGGAACGAGCAGTACTTC
cdr3_aa: CASSQESTATWNEQYF

d_call: TRBD1
j_call: TRBJ1-1
clone_size: NA
v_call: TRBV6-5
cdr3_nt: TGTGCCAGCAGCTTACGACAGGGGGCGTACACTGAAGCTTTCTTT
cdr3_aa: CASSLRQGAYTEAFF

d_call: TRBD2
j_call: TRBJ2-2
clone_size: NA
v_call: TRBV7-6
cdr3_nt: TGTGCCAGCAGCTTTAGACCCCGGGGGGACACCGGGGAGCTGTTTTTT
cdr3_aa: CASSFRPRGDTGELFF